The clone carrying this T cell receptor beta chain was recorded only once. Its antigen is unidentified. These data come from a study of OX40 agonist ivuxolimab in advanced cancers. For the study at large: Of the patients, three showed partial responses, one with hepatocellular carcinoma and two with cutaneous melanoma.

Points from the study as a whole: Clones of CD4+ and CD8+ blood T cells grew by week 6 at doses of 0.1 to 3.0 mg/kg.

Patients who had autoimmune disease history or got systemic immunosuppression were left out. This table comes from immunoSEQ multiplex PCR, and its TCRdb copy is limited to in-frame clones, with some not included. The repertoire includes roughly 69,000 clones, around 90% of them detected once, and about 5.6% sits in the top ten. The CDR3 covers 11 residues. V gave up 5 bases and J gave up 9 bases, with 8 bases separating them. Germline CDR1 and CDR2: MDHEN and SYDVKM. The sequence was collected from an adult with an advanced solid tumor such as melanoma, head and neck, liver or kidney cancer. The gene calls are TRBV28 and TRBJ1-5; no clear D gene. The sequences come from CD4+ or CD8+ T cells sorted from blood, collected in a trial of the OX40 agonist ivuxolimab. The chain's CDR3 is CASSPGRPQHF. DNA of the CDR3: TGTGCCAGCAGTCCAGGTCGGCCCCAGCATTTT.